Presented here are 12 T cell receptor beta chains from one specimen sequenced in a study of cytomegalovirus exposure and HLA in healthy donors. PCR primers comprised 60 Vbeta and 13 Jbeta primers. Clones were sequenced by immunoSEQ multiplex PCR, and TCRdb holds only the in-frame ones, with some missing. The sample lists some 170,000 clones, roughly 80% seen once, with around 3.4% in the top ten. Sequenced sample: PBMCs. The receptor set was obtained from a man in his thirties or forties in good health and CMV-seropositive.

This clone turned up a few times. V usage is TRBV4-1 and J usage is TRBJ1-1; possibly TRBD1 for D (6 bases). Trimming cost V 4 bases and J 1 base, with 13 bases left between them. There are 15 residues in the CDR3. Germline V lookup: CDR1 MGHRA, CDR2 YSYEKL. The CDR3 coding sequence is TGCGCCAGCAGCCTACCAGGGGTGCCGAACACTGAAGCTTTCTTT. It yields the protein CASSLPGVPNTEAFF.

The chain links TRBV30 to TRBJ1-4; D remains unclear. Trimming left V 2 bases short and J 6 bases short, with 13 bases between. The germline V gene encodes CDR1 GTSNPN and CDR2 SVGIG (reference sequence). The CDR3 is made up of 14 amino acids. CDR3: CAWSLTRAYEKLFF. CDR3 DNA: TGTGCCTGGAGTTTAACGAGGGCCTATGAAAAACTGTTTTTT.

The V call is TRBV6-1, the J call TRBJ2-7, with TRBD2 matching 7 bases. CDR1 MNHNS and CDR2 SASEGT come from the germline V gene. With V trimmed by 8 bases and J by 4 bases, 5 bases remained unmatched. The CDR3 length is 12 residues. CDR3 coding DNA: TGTGCCAGCTCGGGGGGACCATACGAGCAGTACTTC. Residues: CASSGGPYEQYF.

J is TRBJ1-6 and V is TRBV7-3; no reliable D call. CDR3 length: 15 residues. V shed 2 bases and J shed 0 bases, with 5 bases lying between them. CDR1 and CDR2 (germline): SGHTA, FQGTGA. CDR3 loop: CASSLDSSYNSPLHF. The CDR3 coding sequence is TGTGCCAGCAGCTTAGATAGCTCCTATAATTCACCCCTCCACTTT.

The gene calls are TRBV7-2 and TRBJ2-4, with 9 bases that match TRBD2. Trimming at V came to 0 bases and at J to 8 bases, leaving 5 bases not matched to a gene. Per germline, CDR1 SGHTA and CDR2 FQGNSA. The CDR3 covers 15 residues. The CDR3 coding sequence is TGTGCCAGCAGCTTAGCTAGCGGGGGCTGGGACATTCAGTACTTC. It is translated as CASSLASGGWDIQYF.

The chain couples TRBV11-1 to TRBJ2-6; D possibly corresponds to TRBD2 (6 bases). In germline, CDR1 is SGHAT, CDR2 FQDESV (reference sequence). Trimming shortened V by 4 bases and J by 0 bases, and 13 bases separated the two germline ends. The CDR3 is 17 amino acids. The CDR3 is CASSSRDFASGANVLTF. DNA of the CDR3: TGTGCCAGCAGCTCGCGGGACTTCGCCTCTGGGGCCAACGTCCTGACTTTC.

The CDR3 DNA sequence: TGTGCCAGCAGCTGGGTAGCGGCCACCGGGGAGCTGTTTTTT. Its protein is CASSWVAATGELFF. The chain uses TRBV5-6 and TRBJ2-2; D is possibly TRBD2 (6 bases). CDR3 length equals 14 residues. V lost 3 bases, J lost 4 bases, and 10 bases lay in between. Germline CDR1 reads SGHDT; CDR2 reads YYEEEE.

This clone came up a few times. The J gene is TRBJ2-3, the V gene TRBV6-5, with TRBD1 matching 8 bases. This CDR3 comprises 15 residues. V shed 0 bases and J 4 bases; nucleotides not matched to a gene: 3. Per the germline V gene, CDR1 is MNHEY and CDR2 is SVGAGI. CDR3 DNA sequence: TGTGCCAGCAGTTACTCGGCAGGGGGCGCAGATACGCAGTATTTT. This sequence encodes CASSYSAGGADTQYF.

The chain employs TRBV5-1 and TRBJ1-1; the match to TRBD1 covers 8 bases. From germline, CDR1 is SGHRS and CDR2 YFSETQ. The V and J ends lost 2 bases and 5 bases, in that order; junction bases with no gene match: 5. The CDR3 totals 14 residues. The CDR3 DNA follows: TGCGCCAGCAGCTTTAACACAGGGGGGACTGAAGCTTTCTTT. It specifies CASSFNTGGTEAFF. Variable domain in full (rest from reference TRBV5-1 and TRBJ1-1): KAGVTQTPRYLIKTRGQQVTLSCSPISGHRSVSWYQQTPGQGLQFLFEYFSETQRNKGNFPGRFSGRQFSNSRSEMNVSTLELGDSALYLCASSFNTGGTEAFFGQGTRLTVV.

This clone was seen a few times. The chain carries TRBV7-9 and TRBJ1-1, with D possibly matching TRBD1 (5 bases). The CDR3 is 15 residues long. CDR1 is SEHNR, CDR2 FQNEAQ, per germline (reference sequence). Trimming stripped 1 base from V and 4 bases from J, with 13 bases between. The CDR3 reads CASSLVGLGGTEAFF. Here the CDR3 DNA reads TGTGCCAGCAGCTTAGTGGGGCTGGGGGGCACTGAAGCTTTCTTT. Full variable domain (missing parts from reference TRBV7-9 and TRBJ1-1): DTGVSQNPRHKITKRGQNVTFRCDPISEHNRLYWYRQTLGQGPEFLTYFQNEAQLEKSRLLSDRFSAERPKGSFSTLEIQRTEQGDSAMYLCASSLVGLGGTEAFFGQGTRLTVV.

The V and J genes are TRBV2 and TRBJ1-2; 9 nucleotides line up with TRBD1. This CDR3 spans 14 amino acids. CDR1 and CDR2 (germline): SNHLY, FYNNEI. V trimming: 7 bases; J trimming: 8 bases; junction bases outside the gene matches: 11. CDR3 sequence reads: CASTGNRGRRGYTF. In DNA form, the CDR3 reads TGTGCCAGCACCGGTAACAGGGGGCGACGGGGCTACACCTTC.

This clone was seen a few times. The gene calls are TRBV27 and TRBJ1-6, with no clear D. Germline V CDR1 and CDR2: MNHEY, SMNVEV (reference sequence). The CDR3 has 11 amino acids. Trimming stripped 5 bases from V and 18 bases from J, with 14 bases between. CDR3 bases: TGTGCCAGCAGTGTAACCCCCCGGGACCACTTT. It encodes CASSVTPRDHF.